This TCR beta chain was observed in a study of shared clonotypes between healthy human individuals. Here immunoSEQ multiplex PCR was the method, and the copy in TCRdb shows in-frame clones only, minus some. The sample lists 2 million to 2.5 million clones; around 95% were seen once. CDR3 length: 15 amino acids. Germline CDR1 is SGDLS and CDR2 is YYNGEE. Trimming pared 3 bases from V and 4 bases from J, leaving 14 bases between. J is TRBJ1-3 and V is TRBV9, with D tentatively TRBD1 (6 bases). The TCR was taken from a man aged 18 to 30 in good health. Sequencing was performed on naive CD4+ T cells sorted from blood. Subset denoted: CD45RA+ positively selected. Here the CDR3 reads CASSGQAEGGNTIYF. The CDR3 nucleotides are TGTGCCAGCAGCGGACAGGCGGAGGGAGGAAACACCATATATTTT.